The 25 T cell receptor beta chains below were found in one sample sequenced in a study of OX40 agonist ivuxolimab in advanced cancers. Sequenced by immunoSEQ multiplex PCR; TCRdb stores in-frame clones only, minus some. Of some 43,000 clones in the sample, 85% to 95% were seen once. Sample: CD4+ or CD8+ T cells sorted from blood, taken in a trial of the OX40 agonist ivuxolimab. The receptors here all came from an adult with an advanced solid tumor such as melanoma, head and neck, liver or kidney cancer.

The chain uses TRBV5-1 and TRBJ2-1; TRBD2 aligns across 7 bases. Germline V lookup: CDR1 SGHRS, CDR2 YFSETQ. There are 18 residues in the CDR3. V lost 5 bases and J lost 4; bases outside the gene matches: 18. The CDR3 sequence: CASSYSQWAGVGYNEQFF. The CDR3 DNA sequence: TGCGCCAGCAGTTACTCCCAATGGGCGGGAGTAGGGTACAATGAGCAGTTCTTC. The full variable domain, in which reference TRBV5-1 and TRBJ2-1 provide the parts outside the CDR3, is KAGVTQTPRYLIKTRGQQVTLSCSPISGHRSVSWYQQTPGQGLQFLFEYFSETQRNKGNFPGRFSGRQFSNSRSEMNVSTLELGDSALYLCASSYSQWAGVGYNEQFFGPGTRLTVL.

This chain connects TRBV28 to TRBJ1-2; no reliable D call. Trimming left V 1 base short and J 4 bases short, with 16 bases between. CDR1 and CDR2 from the germline V gene are MDHEN and SYDVKM. The CDR3 extends over 16 amino acids. DNA for the CDR3: TGTGCCAGCAGTTTATCCCCTCGGGGTGAGGGCTATGGCTACACCTTC. Amino acids: CASSLSPRGEGYGYTF.

The sample holds a few counts of this clone. This chain uses TRBV2 with TRBJ1-5; D unclear. CDR3 length: 14 amino acids. V dropped 8 bases and J dropped 2 bases, with 13 bases sitting between them. Germline CDR1 and CDR2: SNHLY and FYNNEI. The CDR3 sequence: CASEQRLGNQPQHF. Here the CDR3 DNA reads TGTGCCAGCGAACAACGGCTCGGCAATCAGCCCCAGCATTTT.

The rearrangement uses TRBV9 and TRBJ1-1; unclear D gene. The CDR3 length is 12 residues. Deletions cut 3 bases from V and 4 bases from J, with 7 bases between. Per the germline V gene, CDR1 is SGDLS and CDR2 is YYNGEE. CDR3 sequence: CASSDGGTEAFF. CDR3 DNA sequence: TGTGCCAGCAGCGATGGAGGCACTGAAGCTTTCTTT.

The chain joins TRBV5-6 to TRBJ1-1; D not resolved. The CDR3 sequence is 14 residues long. Per the germline V gene, CDR1 is SGHDT and CDR2 is YYEEEE. With 4 bases removed from V and 1 base from J, the gap between germline ends came to 11 bases. The CDR3 region has the DNA TGTGCCAGCAGCCCCTTAATGAAGAACACTGAAGCTTTCTTT. Translation: CASSPLMKNTEAFF.

The chain employs TRBV5-6 and TRBJ1-2; D remains unclear. V gave up 1 base and J gave up 4 bases, with 5 bases separating them. CDR3 size: 12 residues. Germline V lookup: CDR1 SGHDT, CDR2 YYEEEE. As DNA, the CDR3 is TGTGCCAGCAGCTTGCGAGCCTATGGCTACACCTTC. Protein sequence: CASSLRAYGYTF.

This rearrangement joins TRBV9 to TRBJ2-5, with a weak D call TRBD2 (6 bases). CDR1 and CDR2 from the germline V gene are SGDLS and YYNGEE. This CDR3 has 15 amino acids. V was cut by 0 bases and J by 4 bases, with 13 bases left in between. The CDR3 coding sequence is TGTGCCAGCAGCGTAGGTGCCAGGGAGGTAGAGACCCAGTACTTC. Translating gives CASSVGAREVETQYF.

This clone was observed once. In DNA, the CDR3 is TGTGCCAGCAGCGCCGACAGCACGAACACCGGGGAGCTGTTTTTT. This codes for CASSADSTNTGELFF. This chain connects TRBV14 to TRBJ2-2; TRBD1 is a possible D gene (5 bases). CDR1 and CDR2 from the germline V gene are SGHDN and FVKESK. The V and J ends lost 5 bases and 0 bases respectively, with 10 bases between them. This CDR3 has 15 residues. Filled out from reference TRBV14 and TRBJ2-2, the complete variable domain reads EAGVTQFPSHSVIEKGQTVTLRCDPISGHDNLYWYRRVMGKEIKFLLHFVKESKQDESGMPNNRFLAERTGGTYSTLKVQPAELEDSGVYFCASSADSTNTGELFFGEGSRLTVL.

The table lists this clone with a count of one. V usage is TRBV13 and J usage is TRBJ2-7; possible D gene TRBD1, 6 bases. Trimming left V 2 bases short and J 7 bases short, with 6 bases between. The CDR3 sequence is 11 residues long. Germline-derived CDR1 and CDR2 are PRHDT and FYEKMQ (reference sequence). The DNA for the CDR3 is TGTGCCAGCAGCTTACAGGGGGAGCAGTACTTC. Its translation: CASSLQGEQYF. Complete variable domain (other parts from reference TRBV13 and TRBJ2-7): AAGVIQSPRHLIKEKRETATLKCYPIPRHDTVYWYQQGPGQDPQFLISFYEKMQSDKGSIPDRFSAQQFSDYHSELNMSSLELGDSALYFCASSLQGEQYFGPGTRLTVT.

The CDR3 sequence: CASSESPGGNGYTF. The CDR3 region has the DNA TGCGCCAGCAGTGAAAGTCCTGGAGGGAATGGCTACACCTTC. The chain uses TRBV10-2 and TRBJ1-2, with unresolved D. V gave up 3 bases and J gave up 6 bases, with 14 bases separating them. CDR1 and CDR2 (germline): WSHSY, SAAADI. The CDR3 length is 14 residues.

The V gene is TRBV21-1, the J gene TRBJ2-3; no DNA check was done on the table's D call, TRBD2. TRBV21-1 is a pseudogene locus. The CDR3 covers 15 residues. As DNA, the CDR3 is TGTGCCAGCAGCACCCTAGCGGAGCAGGGAGATACGCAGTATTTT. Translation: CASSTLAEQGDTQYF.

This clone was detected only once. The CDR3: CASSQGTGRQETQYF. CDR3 DNA sequence: TGCGCCAGCAGCCAAGGTACAGGGAGACAAGAGACCCAGTACTTC. The J gene is TRBJ2-5, the V gene TRBV4-3; perhaps TRBD1 as D (6 bases). V gave up 1 base and J gave up 2 bases, with 11 bases separating them. Germline V gene lookup returns CDR1 LGHNA and CDR2 YSLEER. The CDR3 extends over 15 amino acids.

This clone was counted a single time. V gene TRBV27 combines with J gene TRBJ1-1; 11 bases are a match to TRBD1. This CDR3 is 17 amino acids long. J gave up 3 bases and V 5 bases, and 11 bases lay outside the gene matches. The germline CDR1 and CDR2 sequences are MNHEY and SMNVEV (reference sequence). The chain's CDR3 is CASSNGQGALGHTEAFF. The CDR3 bases are TGTGCCAGCAGTAACGGACAGGGGGCCTTGGGGCACACTGAAGCTTTCTTT.

This chain uses TRBV6-1 with TRBJ2-7; D may be TRBD1 (5 bases). Germline loops: CDR1 MNHNS, CDR2 SASEGT. Trimming shortened V by 6 bases and J by 3 bases, and 12 bases separated the two germline ends. The CDR3 consists of 13 residues. Here the CDR3 reads CASSRQHIYEQYF. CDR3 bases: TGTGCCAGCAGCAGACAGCATATCTACGAGCAGTACTTC.

The chain combines TRBV25-1 with TRBJ2-2; no definite D call. In germline, CDR1 is MGHDK, CDR2 SYGVNS. CDR3 length: 16 residues. V lost 5 bases and J 1 base, leaving 14 bases between the germline ends. CDR3 DNA: TGTGCCAGCAGTCTCCGACTCCCCCAGAACACCGGGGAGCTGTTTTTT. It yields the protein CASSLRLPQNTGELFF.

This rearrangement joins TRBV7-9 to TRBJ2-1; weak D call: TRBD1 (5 bases). V lost 5 bases to trimming and J lost 0 bases, with 11 bases between them. Germline CDR1 is SEHNR and CDR2 is FQNEAQ (reference sequence). The CDR3 contains 15 residues. Here the CDR3 DNA reads TGTGCCAGCAGCCAAGGTGACAGCTCCTACAATGAGCAGTTCTTC. It translates to CASSQGDSSYNEQFF. The variable domain in full, with the rest retrieved from reference TRBV7-9 and TRBJ2-1, is DTGVSQNPRHKITKRGQNVTFRCDPISEHNRLYWYRQTLGQGPEFLTYFQNEAQLEKSRLLSDRFSAERPKGSFSTLEIQRTEQGDSAMYLCASSQGDSSYNEQFFGPGTRLTVL.

The gene calls are TRBV28 and TRBJ1-1; 9 bases are shared with TRBD1. Germline CDR1 MDHEN, CDR2 SYDVKM. The CDR3 is 15 residues long. After removal of 3 bases from V and 3 bases from J, the junction contained 5 bases not matched to a gene. Here the CDR3 reads CASSFGRQGDTEAFF. As DNA, the CDR3 is TGTGCCAGCAGTTTTGGGCGACAGGGGGACACTGAAGCTTTCTTT.

V gene TRBV30 combines with J gene TRBJ1-4, with 7 bases fitting TRBD1. The CDR3 is 14 residues long. Germline loops: CDR1 GTSNPN, CDR2 SVGIG (reference sequence). J gave up 7 bases and V 5 bases, and 10 bases lay outside the gene matches. This CDR3 reads CAWEDREQREKLFF. As DNA, the CDR3 is TGTGCCTGGGAAGACAGGGAACAACGTGAAAAACTGTTTTTT. The variable domain in full, completed from reference TRBV30 and TRBJ1-4, reads SQTIHQWPATLVQPVGSPLSLECTVEGTSNPNLYWYRQAAGRGLQLLFYSVGIGQISSEVPQNLSASRPQDRQFILSSKKLLLSDSGFYLCAWEDREQREKLFFGSGTQLSVL.

The chain recombines TRBV19 with TRBJ2-7, with a tentative D call TRBD1 (6 bases). Looked up from germline, CDR1 is LNHDA and CDR2 is SQIVND (reference sequence). V lost 7 bases, J lost 2 bases, and 18 bases lay in between. The CDR3 contains 15 residues. CDR3 in amino acids: CASTVTGIGAYEQYF. CDR3 bases: TGTGCCAGTACCGTAACAGGGATAGGGGCCTACGAGCAGTACTTC.

The chain has TRBV11-3 and TRBJ1-1; D is ambiguous. The V gene's germline CDR1 is SGHNT and CDR2 YENEEA. V was cut by 2 bases and J by 10 bases, with 14 bases left in between. There are 13 residues in the CDR3. The CDR3 DNA is TGTGCCAGCAGCTTATTCGGAGGTGCGGGAGCTTTCTTT. The encoded protein is CASSLFGGAGAFF.

The rearrangement links TRBV4-2 to TRBJ1-2; D is unresolved. The CDR3 consists of 11 residues. V was clipped by 5 bases and J by 6 bases, with 7 bases between them. The germline V gene encodes CDR1 LGHNA and CDR2 YNFKEQ. CDR3 residues: CASSMQDGYTF. The CDR3 DNA reads as TGTGCCAGCAGCATGCAGGATGGCTACACCTTC.

The chain is built from TRBV2 and TRBJ2-7; 7 bases map to TRBD1. The CDR3 is 15 amino acids. V trimming: 0 bases; J trimming: 2 bases; junction bases outside the gene matches: 4. Germline CDR1 is SNHLY and CDR2 is FYNNEI. DNA for the CDR3: TGTGCCAGCAGTGAAGCGCGTGGACAGGCCTACGAGCAGTACTTC. This translates into CASSEARGQAYEQYF.

V and J are TRBV2 and TRBJ2-7; TRBD2 might be the D (7 bases). Between the trimmed V and J ends, which lost 7 bases and 3 bases, there was a span of 16 bases. CDR1 SNHLY and CDR2 FYNNEI come from the germline V gene. The CDR3 length is 14 residues. In nucleotides, the CDR3 is TGTGCCAGCACCCGAGGGAGGGGGTACTACGAGCAGTACTTC. This encodes CASTRGRGYYEQYF.

The chain combines TRBV27 with TRBJ1-2; unclear D gene. This CDR3 is built from 14 residues. V lost 5 bases to trimming and J lost 0 bases, with 10 bases between them. CDR1 and CDR2 (germline): MNHEY, SMNVEV (reference sequence). CDR3 loop: CASSPRGANYGYTF. Here the CDR3 DNA reads TGTGCCAGCAGTCCCCGCGGGGCTAACTATGGCTACACCTTC.

Points on this clone: One end of the junction does not line up with germline, which may come from a read error. V usage is TRBV7-6 and J usage is TRBJ2-3; D unresolved. This CDR3 comprises 12 residues. Germline assignment: CDR1 SGHVS and CDR2 FNYEAQ. The DNA of the CDR3 is TGTGCCGGCAGCTTGGGCGCGGATACGCAGTATTTT. It yields the protein CAGSLGADTQYF.